Listed below are T cell receptor beta chains from one sample, sequenced in a study of regulatory T cells in long-lasting Graves disease. Each CDR3 protein is one row after TCRdb ran MiXCR on the multiplex PCR reads. This sample has about 300,000 distinct CDR3 sequences; 22% occur once, and the top ten carry more than 50%. The input for sequencing was peripheral blood mononuclear cells (PBMCs), taken when the disease was refractory, from a patient treated with antithyroid drugs. The receptors were gathered from a female donor with Graves disease. Both conserved end residues are part of each CDR3. The D gene is left open where the match is weak. Size is omitted from some rows. Given values are once, few, many or a class for expanded clones.

CDR3nt | CDR3aa | v_gene | d_gene | j_gene | abundance
TGTGCCATCAGTGAGGTGGACACTGAAGCTTTCTTT | CAISEVDTEAFF | TRBV10-3 | NA | TRBJ1-1 | many
TGTGCCAGCAGCTTAGATAGTATGGCAGCGAACACTGAAGCTTTCTTT | CASSLDSMAANTEAFF | TRBV11-2 | NA | TRBJ1-1 | many
TGTGCCAGCAGTGAAGTCAGAGGGAGACAGGGGGGGGATAGCAATCAGCCCCAGCATTTT | CASSEVRGRQGGDSNQPQHF | TRBV2 | TRBD1 | TRBJ1-5 | many
TGCAGTGCTAGAGATCGGGAATTTACAGGGGGGGCGGCCAAAAACATTCAGTACTTC | CSARDREFTGGAAKNIQYF | TRBV20-1 | NA | TRBJ2-4 | NA
TGTGCCAGCAGCTTATTACGGGGGAATGAGCAGTTCTTC | CASSLLRGNEQFF | TRBV7-2 | NA | TRBJ2-1 | NA
TGTGCCAGCAGTTTCCTCCGGACAGGAAAAACGTCAAACTATGGCTACACCTTC | CASSFLRTGKTSNYGYTF | TRBV6-5 | TRBD1 | TRBJ1-2 | NA
TGTGCCAGTAGTATAGTTTGGAACACTGAAGCTTTCTTT | CASSIVWNTEAFF | TRBV19 | NA | TRBJ1-1 | many
TGCAGTGCTAGAGGGAAGTCGGGACAGGGGTACCCGGGACCTTTATACGAGCAGTACTTC | CSARGKSGQGYPGPLYEQYF | TRBV20-1 | TRBD1 | TRBJ2-7 | few
TGTGCCAGCAGCTTAGTGAGTCCAGGGTCAAATTCACCCCTCCACTTT | CASSLVSPGSNSPLHF | TRBV7-2 | NA | TRBJ1-6 | few
TGTGCCAGCAGTTACCCTGGGGGGTCCTACGAGCAGTACTTC | CASSYPGGSYEQYF | TRBV6-5 | NA | TRBJ2-7 | NA
TGTGCCAGCAGTTACTCGAGAGGGGGACAGCCCCAGCATTTT | CASSYSRGGQPQHF | TRBV6-2/TRBV6-3 | NA | TRBJ1-5 | NA
TGTGCCAGTAGTATTGCGGCCGGGACGAGGTACAATGAGCAGTTCTTC | CASSIAAGTRYNEQFF | TRBV19 | NA | TRBJ2-1 | few
TGTGCCAGCAGCCCCTTTGGGACAGCGAATCAAGAGACCCAGTACTTC | CASSPFGTANQETQYF | TRBV5-4 | TRBD1 | TRBJ2-5 | few
TGTGCCTCCAAACACGGACAAGGCGATGGCTACACCTTC | CASKHGQGDGYTF | TRBV30 | NA | TRBJ1-2 | NA
TGTGCCAGCAGCTCGCCAGGGGATCGCAACTACGAGCAGTACTTC | CASSSPGDRNYEQYF | TRBV11-2 | NA | TRBJ2-7 | many
TGCAGTGCTAGAGTGACAGGGGGCGGGTACGAGCAGTACTTC | CSARVTGGGYEQYF | TRBV20-1 | TRBD1 | TRBJ2-7 | NA
TGTGCCTGGAGTGTGGGCAGGGTTTACGAGCAGTACTTC | CAWSVGRVYEQYF | TRBV30 | NA | TRBJ2-7 | many
TGTGCCAGCAGCCGCCGGCTAGCGGGATACAATGAGCAGTTCTTC | CASSRRLAGYNEQFF | TRBV7-8 | TRBD2 | TRBJ2-1 | NA
TGTGCCAGCAGTGGGATAGCGGGAGGGTACGAGCAGTACTTC | CASSGIAGGYEQYF | TRBV27 | TRBD2 | TRBJ2-7 | NA
TGTGCCAGCAGCCTAAACGGGCGGGAGCGGCATTTT | CASSLNGRERHF | TRBV6-1 | NA | TRBJ1-5 | NA
TGCAGTGCTAGAGCCACCAGGGGCCCCTCTGGGGCCAACGTCCTGACTTTC | CSARATRGPSGANVLTF | TRBV20-1 | NA | TRBJ2-6 | NA
TGTGCCAGCAGCCACGGGACAGGGGGTTCCGGAGAGACCCAGTACTTC | CASSHGTGGSGETQYF | TRBV13 | TRBD1 | TRBJ2-5 | many
TGTGCCAGCAGTTCGGCCGATAGCAATCAGCCCCAGCATTTT | CASSSADSNQPQHF | TRBV12-3/TRBV12-4 | NA | TRBJ1-5 | many
TGTGCCAGCAGCCAAAGCTGGGGCACTCCCTCCCAGTACTTC | CASSQSWGTPSQYF | TRBV9 | NA | TRBJ2-5 | NA
TGTGCCAGCAGTCCACTAGGGGGCTCCTACGAGCAGTACTTC | CASSPLGGSYEQYF | TRBV12-3/TRBV12-4 | NA | TRBJ2-7 | few
TGTGCCAGCCTGCGATACGGCAGAAATGTAAATAATTCACCCCTCCACTTT | CASLRYGRNVNNSPLHF | TRBV2 | NA | TRBJ1-6 | NA
TGTGCCAGCAGCGACAGGGGGGTCCACGAGCAGTACTTC | CASSDRGVHEQYF | TRBV6-1 | TRBD1 | TRBJ2-7 | many
TGTGCCAGCAGTGACACGGGACGGCAAAATGAAAAACTGTTTTTT | CASSDTGRQNEKLFF | TRBV2 | NA | TRBJ1-4 | many
TGTGCCAGCAGCTTAGCGACTAGCGGAACCACAGATACGCAGTATTTT | CASSLATSGTTDTQYF | TRBV7-9 | TRBD2 | TRBJ2-3 | NA
TGTGCCAGCAGTCTTCTAGCGGGGTTACAAGAGACCCAGTACTTC | CASSLLAGLQETQYF | TRBV27 | TRBD2 | TRBJ2-5 | NA
TGTGCCAGCAGCTTAGGGGCGGGAGAAGGGTACGAGCAGTACTTC | CASSLGAGEGYEQYF | TRBV7-2 | TRBD2 | TRBJ2-7 | few
TGCAGTGCTAGAGATGGTCAGACGAACACTGAAGCTTTCTTT | CSARDGQTNTEAFF | TRBV20-1 | NA | TRBJ1-1 | few
TGTGCCAGCAGGTCTGGACGTATAAGCTACGAGCAGTACTTC | CASRSGRISYEQYF | TRBV2 | NA | TRBJ2-7 | many
TGTGCCAGCCATCCCTGGGGACTAGAGGAGACCCAGTACTTC | CASHPWGLEETQYF | TRBV6-1 | TRBD2 | TRBJ2-5 | few
TGTGCCAGCAGCTTACCCTCGCAGCCCCAGCATTTT | CASSLPSQPQHF | TRBV7-2 | NA | TRBJ1-5 | NA
TGTGCCAGTAACAGCGGGACGAGCACCGGGGAGCTGTTTTTT | CASNSGTSTGELFF | TRBV19 | TRBD2 | TRBJ2-2 | few
TGCGCCAGCAGCCAATCCCTAGGGGGGAGTGAAGCTTTCTTT | CASSQSLGGSEAFF | TRBV4-3 | NA | TRBJ1-1 | NA
TGTGCCACCACCGCGGGGTACGACACTGAAGCTTTCTTT | CATTAGYDTEAFF | TRBV15 | NA | TRBJ1-1 | NA
TGTGCCGGCTCACCTGCAGGACTCCAGCCCCAGCATTTT | CAGSPAGLQPQHF | TRBV28 | NA | TRBJ1-5 | few
TGTGCCAGCAGCTTAGTCGGGACTCAGGGAGACGAGACCCAGTACTTC | CASSLVGTQGDETQYF | TRBV7-2 | NA | TRBJ2-5 | many